A selection of T cell receptor beta chains follows, all from one sample in a study of T cells in Graves' hyperthyroidism and ophthalmopathy. TCRdb analysed the multiplex PCR reads with MiXCR anew, one entry per CDR3 protein. The sample carries hundreds of thousands of distinct CDR3 sequences, approximately 14% recorded once. The specimen sequenced was blood. These receptor sequences come from a woman between 40 and 50 years old with Graves' ophthalmopathy. The CDR3 runs from the conserved cysteine through the conserved F or W. Each record gives: V gene, clone size, D gene, J gene, CDR3 DNA, CDR3 protein. A D gene is named only where the DNA matches it firmly. The size field is filled for only some rows; it gives once, few, many or a size class.

TRBV7-2,many,TRBD2,TRBJ2-5,TGTGCCAGCAGCTCCCGGCGGGAGAGTGAGACCCAGTACTTC,CASSSRRESETQYF
TRBV12-3/TRBV12-4,many,TRBD2,TRBJ2-4,TGTGCCAGCCGACTAGCGGGGGCCAAAAACATTCAGTACTTC,CASRLAGAKNIQYF
TRBV18,-,TRBD1,TRBJ2-2,TGTGCCAGCTCACGAGGACAGGGGGACACCGGGGAGCTGTTTTTT,CASSRGQGDTGELFF
TRBV12-3/TRBV12-4,-,-,TRBJ2-5,TGTGCCAGCAGTGACCCCGTCAGGGAGACCCAGTACTTC,CASSDPVRETQYF
TRBV6-2/TRBV6-3,many,TRBD2,TRBJ2-7,TGTGCCAGCAGTTACCGGACTAGTGAGCAGTACTTC,CASSYRTSEQYF
TRBV2,many,-,TRBJ2-7,TGTGCCAGCAGATCCCGGGACCAAATGGGGGAGCAGTACTTC,CASRSRDQMGEQYF
TRBV19,many,-,TRBJ2-2,TGTGCCAGTAGTACGGCCGGGGGCTCCAACACCGGGGAGCTGTTTTTT,CASSTAGGSNTGELFF
TRBV5-1,-,-,TRBJ2-7,TGCGCCAGCAGCTTTGAGGTAGCAACCTACGAGCAGTACTTC,CASSFEVATYEQYF
TRBV19,many,-,TRBJ2-7,TGTGCCAGTAGTAGAGGAGTGAACACCTACGAGCAGTACTTC,CASSRGVNTYEQYF
TRBV7-2,-,TRBD2,TRBJ2-5,TGTGCCAGCGGTCTAGCGGATCAAGAGACCCAGTACTTC,CASGLADQETQYF
TRBV7-3,many,TRBD2,TRBJ2-5,TGTGCCAGCAGCTTAACTAGCGGGAGTAGCGAGACCCAGTACTTC,CASSLTSGSSETQYF
TRBV27,-,TRBD1,TRBJ2-4,TGTGCCAGCAGTTGGACAGGGTGGGACATTCAGTACTTC,CASSWTGWDIQYF
TRBV28,few,-,TRBJ2-2,TGTGCCAGCAGTCGGGGGGCATTAGGATCCGGGGAGCTGTTTTTT,CASSRGALGSGELFF
TRBV6-2/TRBV6-3,many,-,TRBJ2-7,TGTGCCAGCAGTTACTCGACCAGCGGCATCGGTCACTACGAGCAGTACTTC,CASSYSTSGIGHYEQYF
TRBV27,-,-,TRBJ1-2,TGTGCCAGCAGTTTATCCCCGTTTGGGGGATTGAGTGGCTACACCTTC,CASSLSPFGGLSGYTF
TRBV6-1,-,-,TRBJ1-2,TGTGCCAGCACACGAGGCGGGTGGAACTATGGCTACACCTTC,CASTRGGWNYGYTF
TRBV3-1,-,-,TRBJ2-2,TGTGCCAGCAGCCAAAATTTCGGCAGTTGGACAACGAACACCGGGGAGCTGTTTTTT,CASSQNFGSWTTNTGELFF
TRBV15,many,TRBD2,TRBJ2-7,TGTGCCACCAGCAGAGATCACGGGATAGCGGGGAGGACTCTCTACGAGCAGTACTTC,CATSRDHGIAGRTLYEQYF
TRBV5-1,many,TRBD1,TRBJ2-2,TGCGCCAGCAGCTTAACAGGGGAAGCCACCGGGGAGCTGTTTTTT,CASSLTGEATGELFF
TRBV7-2,-,-,TRBJ1-2,TGTGCCAGCAGCTTAGATCCGCAGTATGGCTACACCTTC,CASSLDPQYGYTF
TRBV3-1,few,TRBD2,TRBJ2-7,TGTGCCAGCAGTCAAGCGGGGAACCTTCTTGAGCAGTACTTC,CASSQAGNLLEQYF
TRBV11-1,-,-,TRBJ2-7,TGTGCCAGCAGCCGATGGGAGCTGCGAGAGCAGTACTTC,CASSRWELREQYF
TRBV24-1,many,-,TRBJ2-2,TGTGCCACCAGTGATTTGACAGAGAACACCGGGGAGCTGTTTTTT,CATSDLTENTGELFF
TRBV25-1,many,-,TRBJ2-7,TGTGCCAGCAGTGAATCTGGATACTCCTACGAGCAGTACTTC,CASSESGYSYEQYF
TRBV12-3/TRBV12-4,-,-,TRBJ1-5,TGTGCCAGCAGTTTGTTCGGGGATAGCAATCAGCCCCAGCATTTT,CASSLFGDSNQPQHF
TRBV6-1,many,-,TRBJ1-3,TGTGCCAGCACCAGCTCTGGAAACACCATATATTTT,CASTSSGNTIYF
TRBV28,many,-,TRBJ2-2,TGTGCCAGCAGTTACGGGAGTACCGGGGAGCTGTTTTTT,CASSYGSTGELFF
TRBV5-1,few,TRBD1,TRBJ2-2,TGCGCCAGCAGCTGGAGACAGGGGGGCACCGGGGAGCTGTTTTTT,CASSWRQGGTGELFF
TRBV6-2/TRBV6-3,many,-,TRBJ2-7,TGTGCCAGCAGACTAGGTCCCTACGAGCAGTACTTC,CASRLGPYEQYF
TRBV20-1,many,TRBD2,TRBJ2-7,TGCAGTGCAAGTGGGACTAGCGGGAGTGGTGAGCAGTACTTC,CSASGTSGSGEQYF
TRBV11-2,few,-,TRBJ1-2,TGTGCCAGCAGCTTAGGGGGGACAACCCCCCACCTCGGCTACACCTTC,CASSLGGTTPHLGYTF
TRBV6-4,-,-,TRBJ2-1,TGTGCCAGCAGTGGGGACGGGAGTGGGGGCAATGAGCAGTTCTTC,CASSGDGSGGNEQFF
TRBV6-5,once,-,TRBJ1-5,TGTGCCAGCAGTTACTCGCCAGGGGTGCATCAGCCCCAGCATTTT,CASSYSPGVHQPQHF
TRBV12-3/TRBV12-4,many,-,TRBJ1-1,TGTGCCAGCAGCTCCGGACTGGGGGACACTGAAGCTTTCTTT,CASSSGLGDTEAFF
TRBV6-5,many,TRBD1,TRBJ1-1,TGTGCCAGCAGTTCCTTGACAGGGGAAGGTGGCACTGAAGCTTTCTTT,CASSSLTGEGGTEAFF
TRBV29-1,-,-,TRBJ2-1,TGCAGCGTTGAAACCTACAATGAGCAGTTCTTC,CSVETYNEQFF
TRBV19,-,-,TRBJ1-2,TGTGCCAGTAGTTGGGTCTCCCAAGCTAACTATGGCTACACCTTC,CASSWVSQANYGYTF
TRBV29-1,many,TRBD1,TRBJ2-7,TGCAGCGTCCGAGTGGGAGGGACAGGGGGCGACGAGCAGTACTTC,CSVRVGGTGGDEQYF
TRBV6-2/TRBV6-3,many,TRBD1,TRBJ1-2,TGTGCCAGCAGCCGGGACAGTATCTATGGCTACACCTTC,CASSRDSIYGYTF
TRBV29-1,many,-,TRBJ1-3,TGCAGCGTTGAAAGAAGGGGATTATCTGGAAACACCATATATTTT,CSVERRGLSGNTIYF
TRBV9,-,-,TRBJ1-6,TGTGCCAGCAGCGTAGCCCCCGGGGAAGGTTCACCCCTCCACTTT,CASSVAPGEGSPLHF
TRBV6-5,once,-,TRBJ1-1,TGTGCCAGCAGTTACGGGTGGGGGACTGAAGCTTTCTTT,CASSYGWGTEAFF
TRBV6-1,many,TRBD2,TRBJ2-5,TGTGCCAGCCGGGGGGCTAGCGGGATTGGGGAGACCCAGTACTTC,CASRGASGIGETQYF
TRBV6-1,many,-,TRBJ1-1,TGTGCCAGCAGTGAAATAGGCACTGAAGCTTTCTTT,CASSEIGTEAFF
TRBV29-1,-,-,TRBJ2-7,TGCAGCGTTGAAGAACGGCTGTCGAGCTCCTACGAGCAGTACTTC,CSVEERLSSSYEQYF
TRBV5-1,-,TRBD2,TRBJ2-5,TGCGCCAGCAGCGTTAGCGGGAAAGAGACCCAGTACTTC,CASSVSGKETQYF
TRBV28,few,TRBD1,TRBJ2-5,TGTGCCAGCAGTTTCGACAGGGGTGGAAAGACCCAGTACTTC,CASSFDRGGKTQYF